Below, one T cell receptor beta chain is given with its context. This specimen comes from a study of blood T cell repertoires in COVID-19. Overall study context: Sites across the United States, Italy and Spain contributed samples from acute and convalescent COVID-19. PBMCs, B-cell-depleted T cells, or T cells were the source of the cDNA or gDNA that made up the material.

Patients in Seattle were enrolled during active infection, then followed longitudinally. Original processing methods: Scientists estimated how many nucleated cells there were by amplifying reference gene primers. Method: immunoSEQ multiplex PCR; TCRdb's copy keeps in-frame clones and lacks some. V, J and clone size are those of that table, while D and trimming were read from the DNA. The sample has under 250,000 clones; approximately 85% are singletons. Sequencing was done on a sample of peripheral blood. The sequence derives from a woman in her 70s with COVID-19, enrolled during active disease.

The CDR3 here is CASSLYQGRGYTF. For the CDR3, the DNA is TGTGCCAGCAGCCTCTATCAGGGAAGGGGCTACACCTTC. The V and J genes are TRBV3-1 (or the pseudogene TRBV3-2) and TRBJ1-2; TRBD1 is a possible D gene (5 bases). This CDR3 contains 13 residues. V was cut by 4 bases and J by 8 bases, with 14 bases left in between. The germline V gene encodes CDR1 LGHDT and CDR2 YNNKEL (reference sequence).